Listed below are T cell receptor beta chains from one sample, sequenced in a study of blood T cell repertoires in COVID-19. This table comes from immunoSEQ multiplex PCR, and its TCRdb copy is limited to in-frame clones, with some not included. Among 350,000 or so clones, under 95% were seen once, and the ten largest hold about a fifth. Sample: PBMCs or T cells enriched from blood (not recorded which). The receptors were gathered from a woman in her 30s who had recovered from COVID-19. CDR3s include the opening cysteine and the closing phenylalanine or tryptophan. A D gene is named only where the DNA matches it firmly. Size is omitted from some rows. Given values are once, few, many or a class for expanded clones.

j_gene: TRBJ1-4
abundance: few
v_gene: TRBV7-9
d_gene: TRBD1
CDR3nt: TGTGCCAGCAGCCCTGTAGGACAGGGGGAGCATGAAAAACTGTTTTTT
CDR3aa: CASSPVGQGEHEKLFF

j_gene: TRBJ2-5
abundance: -
v_gene: TRBV11-3
d_gene: TRBD2
CDR3nt: TGTGCCAGCAGCTTATACGGGGGGGGAAACCAAGAGACCCAGTACTTC
CDR3aa: CASSLYGGGNQETQYF

j_gene: TRBJ1-2
abundance: -
v_gene: TRBV24-1
d_gene: -
CDR3nt: TGTGCCACCAGCAGATCTGCTAACTATGGCTACACCTTC
CDR3aa: CATSRSANYGYTF

j_gene: TRBJ2-5
abundance: -
v_gene: TRBV11-1
d_gene: TRBD2
CDR3nt: TGTGCCAGCAGTGCAACTAGCGGGGGAGTAGAGACCCAGTACTTC
CDR3aa: CASSATSGGVETQYF

j_gene: TRBJ1-2
abundance: -
v_gene: TRBV6-2/TRBV6-3
d_gene: -
CDR3nt: -
CDR3aa: CASSSSGKANYGYTF

j_gene: TRBJ1-2
abundance: -
v_gene: TRBV27
d_gene: -
CDR3nt: TGTGCCAGCAGTCCTTTTACTAACTATGGCTACACCTTC
CDR3aa: CASSPFTNYGYTF

j_gene: TRBJ2-7
abundance: -
v_gene: TRBV27
d_gene: TRBD1
CDR3nt: TGTGCCAGCAGTTCGCAGGGGGCTGCCTTGGGTGAGCAGTACTTC
CDR3aa: CASSSQGAALGEQYF

j_gene: TRBJ1-2
abundance: -
v_gene: TRBV28
d_gene: TRBD1
CDR3nt: TGTGCCAGCAGTTTGACAGGGGGTTTGGTTGGCTACACCTTC
CDR3aa: CASSLTGGLVGYTF

j_gene: TRBJ2-3
abundance: -
v_gene: TRBV20-1
d_gene: TRBD2
CDR3nt: TGCAGTGCTAGTCACCGACTAGCCTCGGGGGATACGCAGTATTTT
CDR3aa: CSASHRLASGDTQYF

j_gene: TRBJ2-1
abundance: -
v_gene: TRBV15
d_gene: TRBD1
CDR3nt: TGTGCCACCAGACAAAGAAAGGACCGGGACAGGATTTTCGATGAGCAGTTCTTC
CDR3aa: CATRQRKDRDRIFDEQFF

j_gene: TRBJ2-3
abundance: -
v_gene: TRBV7-2
d_gene: TRBD2
CDR3nt: TGTGCCAGCAGCTTGACTAGCGGGGTGGGTACGCAGTATTTT
CDR3aa: CASSLTSGVGTQYF

j_gene: TRBJ1-2
abundance: -
v_gene: TRBV7-2
d_gene: -
CDR3nt: TGTGCCAGCAGCTCGATCAGATCCGGAGGGGGCTACACCTTC
CDR3aa: CASSSIRSGGGYTF

j_gene: TRBJ2-3
abundance: -
v_gene: TRBV5-6
d_gene: -
CDR3nt: TGTGCCAGCACCGGAGGGGCTCTGCGGGGCCTGATTAGTTTTGGTACGCAGTATTTT
CDR3aa: CASTGGALRGLISFGTQYF

j_gene: TRBJ2-5
abundance: -
v_gene: TRBV6-2/TRBV6-3
d_gene: -
CDR3nt: TGTGCCAGCAGTTACGAGGGCGAGGCCCAGTACTTC
CDR3aa: CASSYEGEAQYF

j_gene: TRBJ2-1
abundance: -
v_gene: TRBV28
d_gene: -
CDR3nt: TGTGCCAGTAAAAGGGGGAGATCCTACAATGAGCAGTTCTTC
CDR3aa: CASKRGRSYNEQFF

j_gene: TRBJ2-1
abundance: -
v_gene: TRBV7-9
d_gene: TRBD2
CDR3nt: TGTGCCAGCAGCTTGCCTCGGGAGGGTAAATACAATGAGCAGTTCTTC
CDR3aa: CASSLPREGKYNEQFF

j_gene: TRBJ2-2
abundance: -
v_gene: TRBV5-1
d_gene: TRBD1
CDR3nt: TGCGCCAGCAGCCCGGGACAGGGGAACACCGGGGAGCTGTTTTTT
CDR3aa: CASSPGQGNTGELFF

j_gene: TRBJ2-1
abundance: -
v_gene: TRBV7-2
d_gene: TRBD1
CDR3nt: TGTGCCAGCAGCTTCAGGGGGCAGTCCTACAATGAGCAGTTCTTC
CDR3aa: CASSFRGQSYNEQFF

j_gene: TRBJ2-5
abundance: few
v_gene: TRBV18
d_gene: -
CDR3nt: TGTGCCAGCTCACCAAATCCTCAGGGAAAAGAGACCCAGTACTTC
CDR3aa: CASSPNPQGKETQYF

j_gene: TRBJ2-7
abundance: -
v_gene: TRBV19
d_gene: TRBD1
CDR3nt: TGTGCCAGTAGTACGCTCGGGACAGACTCCTACGAGCAGTACTTC
CDR3aa: CASSTLGTDSYEQYF

j_gene: TRBJ2-7
abundance: -
v_gene: TRBV7-9
d_gene: TRBD1
CDR3nt: TGTGCCAGCAGCCCCCAGGGGGCGTACGAGCAGTACTTC
CDR3aa: CASSPQGAYEQYF

j_gene: TRBJ2-1
abundance: -
v_gene: TRBV2
d_gene: TRBD1
CDR3nt: TGTGCCAGCAGGGCCGGGACAGGGTCCTACAATGAGCAGTTCTTC
CDR3aa: CASRAGTGSYNEQFF

j_gene: TRBJ1-1
abundance: -
v_gene: TRBV15
d_gene: -
CDR3nt: TGTGCCACCAGCAGAGGAGGGACTCTGAACACTGAAGCTTTCTTT
CDR3aa: CATSRGGTLNTEAFF

j_gene: TRBJ1-5
abundance: -
v_gene: TRBV12-3/TRBV12-4
d_gene: -
CDR3nt: TGTGCCAGCAGCCCCAGGGAGGTCCAGCCCCAGCATTTT
CDR3aa: CASSPREVQPQHF

j_gene: TRBJ2-1
abundance: -
v_gene: TRBV5-8
d_gene: -
CDR3nt: TGTGCCAGCAGCCCCCTGAGCAATGAGCAGTTCTTC
CDR3aa: CASSPLSNEQFF

j_gene: TRBJ2-6
abundance: -
v_gene: TRBV20-1
d_gene: TRBD2
CDR3nt: TGCAGTGCTAGTAACGGGGGGAGCTCTGGGGCCAACGTCCTGACTTTC
CDR3aa: CSASNGGSSGANVLTF

j_gene: TRBJ2-1
abundance: -
v_gene: TRBV19
d_gene: TRBD1
CDR3nt: TGTGCCAGTAGTATTGTGGGACAGGGAGGCAATGAGCAGTTCTTC
CDR3aa: CASSIVGQGGNEQFF

j_gene: TRBJ2-3
abundance: -
v_gene: TRBV7-6
d_gene: -
CDR3nt: TGTGCCAGCAGCTTAAATCAAAGGGGATGGGATACGCAGTATTTT
CDR3aa: CASSLNQRGWDTQYF

j_gene: TRBJ2-5
abundance: -
v_gene: TRBV5-1
d_gene: -
CDR3nt: TGCGCCAGCAGCCCTGGGGCCTCTGAGGAGACCCAGTACTTC
CDR3aa: CASSPGASEETQYF

j_gene: TRBJ2-7
abundance: -
v_gene: TRBV4-3
d_gene: -
CDR3nt: TGCGCCAGCAGCCAAGGGGCCGGCGCCCCCTACGAGCAGTACTTC
CDR3aa: CASSQGAGAPYEQYF

j_gene: TRBJ2-3
abundance: -
v_gene: TRBV9
d_gene: -
CDR3nt: TGTGCCAGCAGCGTAGAAATTTGGGGAGGCACAGATACGCAGTATTTT
CDR3aa: CASSVEIWGGTDTQYF

j_gene: TRBJ2-5
abundance: -
v_gene: TRBV5-3
d_gene: TRBD2
CDR3nt: TGTGCCAGAAGCTTGATGCTGGCTCGACTAGCGAGAGACAAGCTACAGACCCAGTACTTC
CDR3aa: CARSLMLARLARDKLQTQYF

j_gene: TRBJ2-5
abundance: -
v_gene: TRBV24-1
d_gene: TRBD2
CDR3nt: TGTGCCACCAGTGATCCCGGGGGGGAGGGAGAGACCCAGTACTTC
CDR3aa: CATSDPGGEGETQYF

j_gene: TRBJ2-3
abundance: few
v_gene: TRBV24-1
d_gene: TRBD1
CDR3nt: TGTGCCACCAAGGGACAGGGGGCGGATACGCAGTATTTT
CDR3aa: CATKGQGADTQYF

j_gene: TRBJ1-4
abundance: -
v_gene: TRBV19
d_gene: TRBD1
CDR3nt: TGTGCCAGCCGGGACAGGGGTGGTGAAAAACTGTTTTTT
CDR3aa: CASRDRGGEKLFF

j_gene: TRBJ1-1
abundance: -
v_gene: TRBV24-1
d_gene: -
CDR3nt: TGTGCCACCAGTGATTCTGGGGGCGCGAGGGTGAACACTGAAGCTTTCTTT
CDR3aa: CATSDSGGARVNTEAFF

j_gene: TRBJ2-7
abundance: -
v_gene: TRBV2
d_gene: -
CDR3nt: TGTGCCAGCAGTGAAGCGGTAGCAGGGTACCACGAGCAGTACTTC
CDR3aa: CASSEAVAGYHEQYF

j_gene: TRBJ2-7
abundance: -
v_gene: TRBV28
d_gene: TRBD1
CDR3nt: TGTGCCAGCAGTAGACAGGGGCGTTTCTACGAGCAGTACTTC
CDR3aa: CASSRQGRFYEQYF

j_gene: TRBJ1-6
abundance: -
v_gene: TRBV19
d_gene: TRBD1
CDR3nt: TGTGCCACGGGACAGGGTAGGAATTCACCCCTCCACTTT
CDR3aa: CATGQGRNSPLHF

j_gene: TRBJ1-1
abundance: -
v_gene: TRBV6-7
d_gene: -
CDR3nt: TGTGCCAGCAGTTACACTAGGACGGCCCAGAACACTGAAGCTTTCTTT
CDR3aa: CASSYTRTAQNTEAFF

j_gene: TRBJ1-3
abundance: -
v_gene: TRBV3-1/TRBV3-2
d_gene: TRBD1
CDR3nt: TGTGCCAGCAGCCTCACAGGGGCTGGAAACACCATATATTTT
CDR3aa: CASSLTGAGNTIYF

j_gene: TRBJ2-2
abundance: -
v_gene: TRBV30
d_gene: TRBD1
CDR3nt: TGTGCCTGGATTAACCCCGGGACAGCCTACACCGGGGAGCTGTTTTTT
CDR3aa: CAWINPGTAYTGELFF

j_gene: TRBJ1-5
abundance: -
v_gene: TRBV10-3
d_gene: -
CDR3nt: TGTGCCATCAGTGAGTTCGAGAAACAGCCCCAGCATTTT
CDR3aa: CAISEFEKQPQHF

j_gene: TRBJ1-2
abundance: -
v_gene: TRBV28
d_gene: -
CDR3nt: TGTGCCAGCAGTTTTCGAGGGGGCTATGGCTACACCTTC
CDR3aa: CASSFRGGYGYTF

j_gene: TRBJ2-5
abundance: -
v_gene: TRBV28
d_gene: TRBD2
CDR3nt: TGTGCCAGCAGATCTAGCGGTCCCCTTCGAGTGGAGACCCAGTACTTC
CDR3aa: CASRSSGPLRVETQYF

j_gene: TRBJ1-4
abundance: -
v_gene: TRBV19
d_gene: TRBD1
CDR3nt: TGTGCCAGTAGCCCTATGGACAGGAGGGAAAAACTGTTTTTT
CDR3aa: CASSPMDRREKLFF

j_gene: TRBJ2-1
abundance: -
v_gene: TRBV5-1
d_gene: TRBD1
CDR3nt: TGCGCCAGCGTCAGGGACAGTAGCTCCTACAATGAGCAGTTCTTC
CDR3aa: CASVRDSSSYNEQFF

j_gene: TRBJ1-1
abundance: -
v_gene: TRBV7-9
d_gene: -
CDR3nt: TGTGCCAGCAGCTATTCTTCGGGGAACACTGAAGCTTTCTTT
CDR3aa: CASSYSSGNTEAFF

j_gene: TRBJ1-1
abundance: -
v_gene: TRBV6-5
d_gene: -
CDR3nt: TGTGCCAGCAGTTATTGTATGTGCGGCTCTGAAGCTTTCTTT
CDR3aa: CASSYCMCGSEAFF

j_gene: TRBJ1-2
abundance: -
v_gene: TRBV5-1
d_gene: TRBD1
CDR3nt: TGCGCCAGCAGCTCGAACCCTGCCGGGACAGACGGCTACACCTTC
CDR3aa: CASSSNPAGTDGYTF

j_gene: TRBJ1-2
abundance: few
v_gene: TRBV27
d_gene: -
CDR3nt: TGTGCCAGCAGCCTTTCAGGGCTCTATGGCTACACCTTC
CDR3aa: CASSLSGLYGYTF

j_gene: TRBJ1-2
abundance: -
v_gene: TRBV6-1
d_gene: -
CDR3nt: TGTGCCAGCAGAACCGCGGGGGGCTTTGGCTACACCTTC
CDR3aa: CASRTAGGFGYTF

j_gene: TRBJ2-1
abundance: -
v_gene: TRBV4-2
d_gene: TRBD2
CDR3nt: TGTGCCAGCAGCCAAGGACTAGCGGGGGGGCATAATGAGCAGTTCTTC
CDR3aa: CASSQGLAGGHNEQFF

j_gene: TRBJ2-3
abundance: -
v_gene: TRBV7-2
d_gene: TRBD2
CDR3nt: TGTGCCAGCAGCTTAAGGCCTAGCGGGGGCACAGATACGCAGTATTTT
CDR3aa: CASSLRPSGGTDTQYF

j_gene: TRBJ1-2
abundance: -
v_gene: TRBV4-1
d_gene: -
CDR3nt: TGCGCCAGCAGACCTGGAGCCGGGACAACAAACTATGGCTACACCTTC
CDR3aa: CASRPGAGTTNYGYTF